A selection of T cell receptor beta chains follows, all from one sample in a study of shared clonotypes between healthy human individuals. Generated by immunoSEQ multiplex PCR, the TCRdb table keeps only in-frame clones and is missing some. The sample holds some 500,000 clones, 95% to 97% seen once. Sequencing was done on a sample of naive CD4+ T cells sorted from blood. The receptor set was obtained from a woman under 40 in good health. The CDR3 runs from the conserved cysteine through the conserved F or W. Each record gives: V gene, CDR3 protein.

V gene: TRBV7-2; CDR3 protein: CASSAGGTVANTGELFF
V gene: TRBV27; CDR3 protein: CASSLRPWQQPQTYEQYF
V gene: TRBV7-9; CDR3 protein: CASSDGQVGETQYF
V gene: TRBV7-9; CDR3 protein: CASSFSGREIEQFF
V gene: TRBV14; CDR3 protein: CASSQAGTVGANVLTF
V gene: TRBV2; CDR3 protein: CASREEGAEQFF
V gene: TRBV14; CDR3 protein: CASSQGPQHF
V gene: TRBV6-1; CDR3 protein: CASSEPGGRTTYEQYF
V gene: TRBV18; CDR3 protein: CASSPGQGVETQYF
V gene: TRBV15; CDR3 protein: CATSRGLVLAGSTDTQYF
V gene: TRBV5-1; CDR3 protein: CASSLEAGVRTQYF
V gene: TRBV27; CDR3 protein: CASRDNYSNQPQHF
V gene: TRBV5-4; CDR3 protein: CASSLKKLAGGPNEQYF
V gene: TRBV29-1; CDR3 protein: CSVGQGEDTQYF
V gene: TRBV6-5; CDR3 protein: CASSYSDREAFF
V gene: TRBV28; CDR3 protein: CASSRDRSFYNEQFF
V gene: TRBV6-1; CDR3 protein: CASSEMYGGGGQPQHF
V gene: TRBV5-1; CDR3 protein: CASSLGSNEKLFF
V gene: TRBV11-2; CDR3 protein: CASSSYLQGEETQYF
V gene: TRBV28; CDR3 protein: CASSPTALNTEAFF
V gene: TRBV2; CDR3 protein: CASLQGGDEQYF
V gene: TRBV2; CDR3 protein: CASSEGTVKNTEAFF